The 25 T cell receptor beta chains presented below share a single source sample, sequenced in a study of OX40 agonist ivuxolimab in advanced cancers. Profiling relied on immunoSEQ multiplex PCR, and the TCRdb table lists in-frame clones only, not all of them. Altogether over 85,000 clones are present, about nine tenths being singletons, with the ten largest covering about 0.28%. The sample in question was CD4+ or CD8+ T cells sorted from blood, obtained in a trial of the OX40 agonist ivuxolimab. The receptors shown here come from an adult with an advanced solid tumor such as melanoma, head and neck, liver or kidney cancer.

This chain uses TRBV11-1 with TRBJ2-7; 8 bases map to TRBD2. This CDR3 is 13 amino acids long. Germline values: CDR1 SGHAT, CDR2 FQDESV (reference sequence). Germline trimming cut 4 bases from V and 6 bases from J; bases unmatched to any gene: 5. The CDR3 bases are TGTGCCAGCAGCTCGGGACTAGTGGGCGAGCAGTACTTC. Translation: CASSSGLVGEQYF.

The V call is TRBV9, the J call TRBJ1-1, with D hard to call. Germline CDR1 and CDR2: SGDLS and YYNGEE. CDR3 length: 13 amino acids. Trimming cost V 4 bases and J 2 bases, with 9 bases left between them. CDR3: CASSPILNTEAFF. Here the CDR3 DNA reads TGTGCCAGCAGCCCCATTCTAAACACTGAAGCTTTCTTT.

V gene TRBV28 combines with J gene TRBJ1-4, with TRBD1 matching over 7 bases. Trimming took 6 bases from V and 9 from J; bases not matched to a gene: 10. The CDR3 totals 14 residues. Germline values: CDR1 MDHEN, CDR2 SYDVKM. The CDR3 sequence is CASSSGTDPKKLFF. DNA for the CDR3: TGTGCCAGCAGCTCAGGGACAGACCCTAAAAAACTGTTTTTT.

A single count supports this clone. The DNA for the CDR3 is TGTGCCAGCAGTTACGGGGACGGAGGGGAAGCTTTCTTT. Translating it yields CASSYGDGGEAFF. This rearrangement joins TRBV6-6 to TRBJ1-1; a possible D gene is TRBD1 (5 bases). The germline gives CDR1 MNHNY, CDR2 SVGAGI (reference sequence). The CDR3 is 13 amino acids. V was shortened by 2 bases and J by 8 bases, with 12 bases between the two germline ends.

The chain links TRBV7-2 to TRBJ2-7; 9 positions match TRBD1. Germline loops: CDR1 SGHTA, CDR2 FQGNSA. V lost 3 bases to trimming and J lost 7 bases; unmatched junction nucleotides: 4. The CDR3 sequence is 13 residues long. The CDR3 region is CASSFGTGQEQYF. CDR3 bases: TGTGCCAGCAGCTTCGGGACAGGGCAGGAGCAGTACTTC.

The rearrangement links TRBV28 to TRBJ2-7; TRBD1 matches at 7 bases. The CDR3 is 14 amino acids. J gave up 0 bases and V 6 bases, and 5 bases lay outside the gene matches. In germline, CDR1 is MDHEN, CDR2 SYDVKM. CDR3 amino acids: CASRGTATSYEQYF. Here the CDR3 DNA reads TGTGCCAGCAGGGGGACAGCTACCTCCTACGAGCAGTACTTC.

In DNA form, the CDR3 reads TGTGCCAGCACCCGCGGGGCCCAAGAGACCCAGTACTTC. It specifies CASTRGAQETQYF. This chain uses TRBV5-6 with TRBJ2-5; TRBD2 is a possible D gene (6 bases). The CDR3 has 13 residues. Trimming removed 6 bases from V and 1 base from J, with 10 bases in between. CDR1 and CDR2 from the germline V gene are SGHDT and YYEEEE. The full variable domain, in which reference TRBV5-6 and TRBJ2-5 provide the parts outside the CDR3, is DAGVTQSPTHLIKTRGQQVTLRCSPKSGHDTVSWYQQALGQGPQFIFQYYEEEERQRGNFPDRFSGHQFPNYSSELNVNALLLGDSALYLCASTRGAQETQYFGPGTRLLVL.

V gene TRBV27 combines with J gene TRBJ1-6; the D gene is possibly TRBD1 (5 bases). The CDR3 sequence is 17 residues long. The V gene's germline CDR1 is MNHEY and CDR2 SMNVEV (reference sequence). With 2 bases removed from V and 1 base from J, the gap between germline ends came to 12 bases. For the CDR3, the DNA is TGTGCCAGCAGTTTAACACGGGGCTTATCCTATAATTCACCCCTCCACTTT. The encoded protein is CASSLTRGLSYNSPLHF.

CDR3 DNA sequence: TGTGCCAGCAGTTCGAAGGGACTAGCGGATTACGAGCAGTACTTC. This sequence encodes CASSSKGLADYEQYF. This chain uses TRBV5-4 with TRBJ2-7, with 11 bases identical to TRBD2. Germline trimming cut 5 bases from V and 4 bases from J; bases unmatched to any gene: 8. Germline V lookup: CDR1 SGHNT, CDR2 YYREEE (reference sequence). The CDR3 length is 15 residues.

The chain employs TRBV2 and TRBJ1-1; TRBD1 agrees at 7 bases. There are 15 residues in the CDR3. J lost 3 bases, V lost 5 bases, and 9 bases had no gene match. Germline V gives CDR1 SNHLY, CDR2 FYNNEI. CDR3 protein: CASSRRRGGDTEAFF. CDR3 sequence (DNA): TGTGCCAGCAGTCGGCGCAGGGGGGGGGACACTGAAGCTTTCTTT.

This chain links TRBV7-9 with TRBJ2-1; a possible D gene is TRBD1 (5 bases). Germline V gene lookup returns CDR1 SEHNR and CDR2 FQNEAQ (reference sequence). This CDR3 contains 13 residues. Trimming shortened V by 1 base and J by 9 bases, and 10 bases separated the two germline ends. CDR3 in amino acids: CASSLGREGEQFF. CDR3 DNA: TGTGCCAGCAGCTTAGGCAGGGAAGGTGAGCAGTTCTTC.

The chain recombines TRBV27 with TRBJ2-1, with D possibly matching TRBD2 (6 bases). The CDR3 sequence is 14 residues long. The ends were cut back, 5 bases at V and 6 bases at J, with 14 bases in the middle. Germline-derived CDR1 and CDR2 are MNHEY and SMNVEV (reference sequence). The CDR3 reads CASSQDQRVNEQFF. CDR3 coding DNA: TGTGCCAGCAGTCAAGATCAGCGGGTCAATGAGCAGTTCTTC.

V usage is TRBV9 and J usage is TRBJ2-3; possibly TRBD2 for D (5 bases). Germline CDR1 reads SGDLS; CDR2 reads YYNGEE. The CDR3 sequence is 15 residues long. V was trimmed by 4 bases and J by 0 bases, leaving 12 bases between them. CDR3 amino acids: CASSPSGYSTDTQYF. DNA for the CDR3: TGTGCCAGCAGCCCCAGCGGATATAGCACAGATACGCAGTATTTT. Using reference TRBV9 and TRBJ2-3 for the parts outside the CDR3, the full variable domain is DSGVTQTPKHLITATGQRVTLRCSPRSGDLSVYWYQQSLDQGLQFLIQYYNGEERAKGNILERFSAQQFPDLHSELNLSSLELGDSALYFCASSPSGYSTDTQYFGPGTRLTVL.

CDR3 nucleotide sequence: TGCGCCAGCAGCCAAGACTCGTTCGGGGCGGGAGGACAAGAGACCCAGTACTTC. Its protein is CASSQDSFGAGGQETQYF. The chain links TRBV4-3 to TRBJ2-5, with 8 bases that match TRBD2. Per germline, CDR1 LGHNA and CDR2 YSLEER. Trimming took 0 bases from V and 2 from J; bases not matched to a gene: 11. This CDR3 has 18 residues.

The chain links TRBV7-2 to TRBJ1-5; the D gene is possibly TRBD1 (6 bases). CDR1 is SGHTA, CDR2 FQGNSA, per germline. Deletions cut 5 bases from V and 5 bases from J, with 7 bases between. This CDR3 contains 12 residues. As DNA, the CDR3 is TGTGCCAGCAGCAACAGGGATCAGCCCCAGCATTTT. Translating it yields CASSNRDQPQHF.

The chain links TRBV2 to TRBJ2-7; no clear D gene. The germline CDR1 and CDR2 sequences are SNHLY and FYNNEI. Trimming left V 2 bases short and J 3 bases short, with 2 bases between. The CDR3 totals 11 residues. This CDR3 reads CASSEIYEQYF. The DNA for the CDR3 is TGTGCCAGCAGTGAAATCTACGAGCAGTACTTC.

For the CDR3, the DNA is TGCGCCAGCAGCTTGGCCCCAATGAAACAGCCCCAGCATTTT. Translated: CASSLAPMKQPQHF. This chain links TRBV5-1 with TRBJ1-5; D not certain. The V end lost 0 bases, the J end lost 7 bases, and 11 bases lay between the germline ends. The CDR3 runs 14 residues. Germline V gene data show CDR1 as SGHRS and CDR2 as YFSETQ.

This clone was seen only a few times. CDR3 amino acids: CASSSGTGGREQYF. The DNA of the CDR3 is TGTGCCAGCAGTTCCGGGACAGGGGGCCGAGAGCAGTACTTC. The V call is TRBV6-5, the J call TRBJ2-7; 12 nucleotides line up with TRBD1. Germline CDR1 reads MNHEY; CDR2 reads SVGAGI. After removal of 4 bases from V and 7 bases from J, the junction contained 5 bases not matched to a gene. The CDR3 has 14 residues.

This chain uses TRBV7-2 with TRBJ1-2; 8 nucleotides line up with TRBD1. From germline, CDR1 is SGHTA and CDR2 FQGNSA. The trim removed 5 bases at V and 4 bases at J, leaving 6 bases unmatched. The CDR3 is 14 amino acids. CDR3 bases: TGTGCCAGCAGCACCGGGACAGGAGTCTATGGCTACACCTTC. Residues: CASSTGTGVYGYTF.

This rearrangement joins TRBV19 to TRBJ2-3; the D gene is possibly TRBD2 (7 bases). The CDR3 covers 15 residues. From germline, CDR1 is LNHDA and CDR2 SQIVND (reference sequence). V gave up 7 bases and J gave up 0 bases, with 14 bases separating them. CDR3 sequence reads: CASTDRGASTDTQYF. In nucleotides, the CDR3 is TGTGCCAGTACCGACCGGGGGGCTAGCACAGATACGCAGTATTTT.

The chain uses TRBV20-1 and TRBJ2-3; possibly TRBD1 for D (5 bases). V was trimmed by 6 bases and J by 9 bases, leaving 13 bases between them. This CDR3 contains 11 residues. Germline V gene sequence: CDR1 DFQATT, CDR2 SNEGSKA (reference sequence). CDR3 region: CSAPVGRTQYF. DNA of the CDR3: TGCAGTGCCCCAGTGGGGCGGACGCAGTATTTT.

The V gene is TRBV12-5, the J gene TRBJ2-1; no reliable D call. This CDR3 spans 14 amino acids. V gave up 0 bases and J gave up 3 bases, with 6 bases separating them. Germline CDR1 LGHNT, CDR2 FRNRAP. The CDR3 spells CASGLVGFYNEQFF. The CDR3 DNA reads TGTGCTAGTGGTTTGGTGGGCTTCTACAATGAGCAGTTCTTC.

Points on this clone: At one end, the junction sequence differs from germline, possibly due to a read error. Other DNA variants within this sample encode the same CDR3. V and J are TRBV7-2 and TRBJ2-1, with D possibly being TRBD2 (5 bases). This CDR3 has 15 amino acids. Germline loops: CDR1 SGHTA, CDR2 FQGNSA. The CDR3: CASSLAKSSYNEQFF. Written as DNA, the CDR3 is TGTGCCAGCAGTTTAGCGAAGAGCTCCTACAATGAGCAGTTCTTC.

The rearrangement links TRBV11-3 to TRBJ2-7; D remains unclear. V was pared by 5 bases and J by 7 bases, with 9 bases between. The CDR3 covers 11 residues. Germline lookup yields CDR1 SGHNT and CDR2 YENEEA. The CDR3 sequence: CASSRHREQYF. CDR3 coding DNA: TGTGCCAGCAGCCGCCATCGGGAGCAGTACTTC.

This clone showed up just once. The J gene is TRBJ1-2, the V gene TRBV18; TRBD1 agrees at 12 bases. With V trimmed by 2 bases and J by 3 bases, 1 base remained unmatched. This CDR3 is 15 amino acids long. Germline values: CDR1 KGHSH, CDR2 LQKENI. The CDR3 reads CASSPGTGGHYGYTF. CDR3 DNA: TGTGCCAGCTCACCAGGGACAGGGGGCCACTATGGCTACACCTTC.